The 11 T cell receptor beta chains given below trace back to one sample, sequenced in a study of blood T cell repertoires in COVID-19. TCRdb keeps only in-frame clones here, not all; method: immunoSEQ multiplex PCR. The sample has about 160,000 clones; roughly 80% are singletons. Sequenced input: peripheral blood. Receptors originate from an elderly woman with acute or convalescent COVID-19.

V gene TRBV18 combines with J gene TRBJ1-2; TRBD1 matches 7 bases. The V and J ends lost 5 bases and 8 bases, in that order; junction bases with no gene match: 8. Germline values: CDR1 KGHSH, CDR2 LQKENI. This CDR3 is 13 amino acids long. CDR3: CASSSGQAGGYTF. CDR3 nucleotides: TGTGCCAGCTCATCCGGACAGGCGGGCGGCTACACCTTC.

CDR3 DNA sequence: TGTGCCTGGAGTCGACAGGGGGCCCCTGAAGCTTTCTTT. Translation: CAWSRQGAPEAFF. The chain couples TRBV30 to TRBJ1-1, with TRBD1 matching 10 bases. This CDR3 is built from 13 residues. The germline gives CDR1 GTSNPN, CDR2 SVGIG (reference sequence). The trim removed 2 bases at V and 6 bases at J, leaving 3 bases unmatched. Together with reference TRBV30 and TRBJ1-1, the CDR3 gives the full variable domain: SQTIHQWPATLVQPVGSPLSLECTVEGTSNPNLYWYRQAAGRGLQLLFYSVGIGQISSEVPQNLSASRPQDRQFILSSKKLLLSDSGFYLCAWSRQGAPEAFFGQGTRLTVV.

The CDR3 sequence: CASTERGPNSPLHF. The CDR3 DNA follows: TGCGCCAGCACCGAGAGGGGGCCTAATTCACCCCTCCACTTT. The chain recombines TRBV10-2 with TRBJ1-6, with 7 bases identical to TRBD1. V trimming: 7 bases; J trimming: 6 bases; junction bases outside the gene matches: 6. CDR3 size: 14 residues. Germline lookup yields CDR1 WSHSY and CDR2 SAAADI.

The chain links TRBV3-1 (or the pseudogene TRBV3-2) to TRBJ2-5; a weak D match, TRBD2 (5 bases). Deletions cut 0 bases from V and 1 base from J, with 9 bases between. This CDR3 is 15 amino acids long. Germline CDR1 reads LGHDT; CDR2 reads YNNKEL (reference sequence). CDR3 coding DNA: TGTGCCAGCAGCCAAGACTCTAGCCGCCAAGAGACCCAGTACTTC. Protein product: CASSQDSSRQETQYF.

CDR3 sequence: CASSQEGEQFF. The CDR3 DNA follows: TGCGCCAGCAGCCAAGAGGGCGAGCAGTTCTTC. The rearrangement links TRBV4-1 to TRBJ2-1; unclear D gene. The CDR3 has 11 amino acids. CDR1 is MGHRA and CDR2 is YSYEKL in the germline V gene. Deletions cut 0 bases from V and 10 bases from J, with 4 bases between.

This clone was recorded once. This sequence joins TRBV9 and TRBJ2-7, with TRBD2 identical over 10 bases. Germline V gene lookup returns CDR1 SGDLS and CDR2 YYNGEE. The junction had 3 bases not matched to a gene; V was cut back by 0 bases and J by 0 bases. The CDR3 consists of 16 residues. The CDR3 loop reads CASSVGPSGSSYEQYF. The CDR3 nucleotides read TGTGCCAGCAGCGTAGGACCTAGCGGGAGCTCCTACGAGCAGTACTTC.

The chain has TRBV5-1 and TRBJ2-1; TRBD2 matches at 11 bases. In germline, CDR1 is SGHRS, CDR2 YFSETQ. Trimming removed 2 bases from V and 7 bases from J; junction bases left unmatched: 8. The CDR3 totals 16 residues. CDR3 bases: TGCGCCAGCAGCTTAGAAATAGCGGGAGGGCAGAATGAGCAGTTCTTC. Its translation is CASSLEIAGGQNEQFF. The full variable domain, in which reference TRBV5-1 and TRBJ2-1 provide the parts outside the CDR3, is KAGVTQTPRYLIKTRGQQVTLSCSPISGHRSVSWYQQTPGQGLQFLFEYFSETQRNKGNFPGRFSGRQFSNSRSEMNVSTLELGDSALYLCASSLEIAGGQNEQFFGPGTRLTVL.

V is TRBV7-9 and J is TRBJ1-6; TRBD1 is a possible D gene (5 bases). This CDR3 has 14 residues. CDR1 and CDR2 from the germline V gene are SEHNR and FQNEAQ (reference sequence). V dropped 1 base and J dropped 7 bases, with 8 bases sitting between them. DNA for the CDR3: TGTGCCAGCAGCTTAGTTAGGGGAAATTCACCCCTCCACTTT. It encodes CASSLVRGNSPLHF.

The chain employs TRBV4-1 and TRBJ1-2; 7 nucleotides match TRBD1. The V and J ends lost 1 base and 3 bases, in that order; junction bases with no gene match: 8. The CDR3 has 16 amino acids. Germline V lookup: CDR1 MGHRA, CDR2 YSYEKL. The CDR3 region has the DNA TGCGCCAGCAGCCAAGGGCTAACAGGGGAACACTATGGCTACACCTTC. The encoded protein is CASSQGLTGEHYGYTF.

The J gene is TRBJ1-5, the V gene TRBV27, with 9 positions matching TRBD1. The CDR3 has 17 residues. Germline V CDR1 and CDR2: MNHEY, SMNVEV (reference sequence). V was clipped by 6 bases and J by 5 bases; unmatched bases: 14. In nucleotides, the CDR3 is TGTGCCAGCAGACCATTTACGGCGGACAGGGGTGATCAGCCCCAGCATTTT. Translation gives CASRPFTADRGDQPQHF.

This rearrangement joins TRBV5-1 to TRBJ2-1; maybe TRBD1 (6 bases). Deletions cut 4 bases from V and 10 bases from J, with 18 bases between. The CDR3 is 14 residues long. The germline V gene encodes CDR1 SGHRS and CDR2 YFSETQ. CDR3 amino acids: CASSDPNRVGEQFF. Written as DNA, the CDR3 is TGCGCCAGCAGCGACCCGAACAGGGTAGGAGAGCAGTTCTTC. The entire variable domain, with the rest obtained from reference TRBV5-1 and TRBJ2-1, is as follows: KAGVTQTPRYLIKTRGQQVTLSCSPISGHRSVSWYQQTPGQGLQFLFEYFSETQRNKGNFPGRFSGRQFSNSRSEMNVSTLELGDSALYLCASSDPNRVGEQFFGPGTRLTVL.